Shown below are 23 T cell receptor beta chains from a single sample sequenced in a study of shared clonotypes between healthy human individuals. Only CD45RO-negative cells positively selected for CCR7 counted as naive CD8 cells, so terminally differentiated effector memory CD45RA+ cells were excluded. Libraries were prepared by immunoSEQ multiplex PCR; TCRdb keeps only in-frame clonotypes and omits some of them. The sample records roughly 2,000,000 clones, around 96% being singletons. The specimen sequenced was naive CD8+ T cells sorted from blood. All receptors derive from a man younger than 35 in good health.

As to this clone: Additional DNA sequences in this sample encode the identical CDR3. CDR3 bases: TGTGCCAGTAGTAAAGGGTTTTCCTACGAGCAGTACTTC. The encoded protein is CASSKGFSYEQYF. J is TRBJ2-7 and V is TRBV19; D not resolved. V was pared by 4 bases and J by 1 base, with 8 bases between. The CDR3 is made up of 13 amino acids. CDR1 LNHDA and CDR2 SQIVND come from the germline V gene (reference sequence).

CDR3 sequence: CASSLVERGGLNEQFF. The CDR3 DNA sequence: TGTGCCAGCAGCTTAGTAGAGCGGGGGGGCCTCAATGAGCAGTTCTTC. The chain links TRBV7-9 to TRBJ2-1; TRBD2 matches 10 bases. Germline V CDR1 and CDR2: SEHNR, FQNEAQ (reference sequence). This CDR3 region has 16 residues. The V and J ends lost 1 base and 6 bases, in that order; junction bases with no gene match: 6. The entire variable domain, with the rest obtained from reference TRBV7-9 and TRBJ2-1, is as follows: DTGVSQNPRHKITKRGQNVTFRCDPISEHNRLYWYRQTLGQGPEFLTYFQNEAQLEKSRLLSDRFSAERPKGSFSTLEIQRTEQGDSAMYLCASSLVERGGLNEQFFGPGTRLTVL.

CDR3 in DNA: TGTGCCAGCAGCCCAACGGGACTAGCTACAGAGACCCAGTACTTC. This sequence encodes CASSPTGLATETQYF. The rearrangement uses TRBV7-9 and TRBJ2-5; 9 bases match TRBD2. From germline, CDR1 is SEHNR and CDR2 FQNEAQ (reference sequence). After removal of 5 bases from V and 4 bases from J, the junction contained 8 bases not matched to a gene. The CDR3 contains 15 residues.

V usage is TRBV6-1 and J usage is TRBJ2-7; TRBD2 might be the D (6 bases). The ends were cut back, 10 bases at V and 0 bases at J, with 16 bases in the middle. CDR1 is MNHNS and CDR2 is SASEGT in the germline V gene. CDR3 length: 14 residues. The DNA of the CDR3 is TGTGCCACTTTCGGGGAGGAAAGCTCCTACGAGCAGTACTTC. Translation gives CATFGEESSYEQYF.

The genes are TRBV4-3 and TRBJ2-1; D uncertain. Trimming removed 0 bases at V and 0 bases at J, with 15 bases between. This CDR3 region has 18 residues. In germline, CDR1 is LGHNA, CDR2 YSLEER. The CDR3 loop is CASSQETAAILSYNEQFF. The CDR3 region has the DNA TGCGCCAGCAGCCAAGAAACTGCAGCGATCCTCTCCTACAATGAGCAGTTCTTC.

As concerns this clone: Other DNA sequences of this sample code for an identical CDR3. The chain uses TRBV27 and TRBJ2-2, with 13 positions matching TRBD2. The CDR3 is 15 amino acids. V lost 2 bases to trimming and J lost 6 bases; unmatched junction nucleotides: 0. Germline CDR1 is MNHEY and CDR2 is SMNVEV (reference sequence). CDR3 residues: CASSLGLAGAGELFF. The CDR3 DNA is TGTGCCAGCAGTTTAGGACTAGCGGGGGCCGGGGAGCTGTTTTTT.

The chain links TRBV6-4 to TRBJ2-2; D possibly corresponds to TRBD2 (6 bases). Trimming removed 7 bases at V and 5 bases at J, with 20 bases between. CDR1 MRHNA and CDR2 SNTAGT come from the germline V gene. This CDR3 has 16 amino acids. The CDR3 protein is CASKLRGLRGTGELFF. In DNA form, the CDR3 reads TGTGCCAGCAAATTGCGGGGTCTTAGGGGTACCGGGGAGCTGTTTTTT.

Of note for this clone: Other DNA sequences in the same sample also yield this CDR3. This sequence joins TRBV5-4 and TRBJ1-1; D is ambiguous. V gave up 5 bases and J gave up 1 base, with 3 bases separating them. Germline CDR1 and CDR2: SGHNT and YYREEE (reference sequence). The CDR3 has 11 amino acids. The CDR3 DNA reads TGTGCCAGCAGAGGGAACACTGAAGCTTTCTTT. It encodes CASRGNTEAFF. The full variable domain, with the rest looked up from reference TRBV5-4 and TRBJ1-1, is ETGVTQSPTHLIKTRGQQVTLRCSSQSGHNTVSWYQQALGQGPQFIFQYYREEENGRGNFPPRFSGLQFPNYSSELNVNALELDDSALYLCASRGNTEAFFGQGTRLTVV.

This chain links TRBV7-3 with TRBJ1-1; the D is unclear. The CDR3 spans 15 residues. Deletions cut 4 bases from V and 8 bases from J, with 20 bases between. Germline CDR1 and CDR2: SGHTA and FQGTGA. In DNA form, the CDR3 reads TGTGCCAGCAGCTACTATGGACCCCCTTCAAGAGAAGCTTTCTTT. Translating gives CASSYYGPPSREAFF. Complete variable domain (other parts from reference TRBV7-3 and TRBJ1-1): GAGVSQTPSNKVTEKGKYVELRCDPISGHTALYWYRQSLGQGPEFLIYFQGTGAADDSGLPNDRFFAVRPEGSVSTLKIQRTERGDSAVYLCASSYYGPPSREAFFGQGTRLTVV.

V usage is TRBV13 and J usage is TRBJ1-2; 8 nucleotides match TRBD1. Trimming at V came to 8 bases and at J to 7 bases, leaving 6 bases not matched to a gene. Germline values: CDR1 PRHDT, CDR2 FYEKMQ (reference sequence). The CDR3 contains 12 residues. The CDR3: CASGQGFSGYTF. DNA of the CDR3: TGTGCCAGCGGACAGGGCTTTTCTGGCTACACCTTC.

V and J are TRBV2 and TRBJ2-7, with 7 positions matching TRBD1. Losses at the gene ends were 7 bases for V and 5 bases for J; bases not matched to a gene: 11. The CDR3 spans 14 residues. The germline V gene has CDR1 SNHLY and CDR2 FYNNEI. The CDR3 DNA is TGTGCCAGCATGACAGGGATTGGGAACGACGAGCAGTACTTC. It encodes CASMTGIGNDEQYF.

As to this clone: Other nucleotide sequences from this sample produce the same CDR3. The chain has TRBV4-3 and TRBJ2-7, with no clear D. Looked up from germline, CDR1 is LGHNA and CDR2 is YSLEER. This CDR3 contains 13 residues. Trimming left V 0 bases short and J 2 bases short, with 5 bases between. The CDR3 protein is CASSQDSTYEQYF. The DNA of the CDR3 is TGCGCCAGCAGCCAAGACAGCACCTACGAGCAGTACTTC.

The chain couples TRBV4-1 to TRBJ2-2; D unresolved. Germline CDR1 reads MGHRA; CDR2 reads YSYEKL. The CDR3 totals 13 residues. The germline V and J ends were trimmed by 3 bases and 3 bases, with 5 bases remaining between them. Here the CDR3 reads CASSQSYTGELFF. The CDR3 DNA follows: TGCGCCAGCAGCCAGAGTTACACCGGGGAGCTGTTTTTT.

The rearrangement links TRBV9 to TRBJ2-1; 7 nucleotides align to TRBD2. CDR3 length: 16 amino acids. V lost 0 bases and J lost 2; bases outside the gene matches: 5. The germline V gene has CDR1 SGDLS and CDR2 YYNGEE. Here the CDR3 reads CASSVGGGSAYNEQFF. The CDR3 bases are TGTGCCAGCAGCGTAGGGGGCGGGAGCGCCTACAATGAGCAGTTCTTC.

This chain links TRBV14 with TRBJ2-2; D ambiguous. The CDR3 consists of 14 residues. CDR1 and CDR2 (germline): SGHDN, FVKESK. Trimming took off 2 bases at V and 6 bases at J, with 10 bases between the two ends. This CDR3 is CASSQFLGSGELFF. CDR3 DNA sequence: TGTGCCAGCAGCCAATTTCTAGGGTCCGGGGAGCTGTTTTTT.

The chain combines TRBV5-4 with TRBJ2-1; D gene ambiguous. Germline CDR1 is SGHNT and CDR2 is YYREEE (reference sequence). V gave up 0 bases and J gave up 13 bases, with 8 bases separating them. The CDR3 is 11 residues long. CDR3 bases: TGTGCCAGCAGCTTGGGCTCAGGCCAGTTCTTC. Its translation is CASSLGSGQFF.

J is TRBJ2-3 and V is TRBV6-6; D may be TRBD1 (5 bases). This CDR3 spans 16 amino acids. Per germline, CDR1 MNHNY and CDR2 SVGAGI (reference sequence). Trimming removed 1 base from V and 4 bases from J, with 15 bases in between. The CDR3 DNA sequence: TGTGCCAGCAGTTACTTCGGCCTTGGGGCCTCAGATACGCAGTATTTT. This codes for CASSYFGLGASDTQYF.

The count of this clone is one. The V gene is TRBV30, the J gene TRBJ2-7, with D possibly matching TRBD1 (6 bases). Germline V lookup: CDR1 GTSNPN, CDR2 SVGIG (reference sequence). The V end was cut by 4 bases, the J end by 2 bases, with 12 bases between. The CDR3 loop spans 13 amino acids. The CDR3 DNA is TGTGCCTGGACGAGACAGGCTACCTACGAGCAGTACTTC. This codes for CAWTRQATYEQYF.

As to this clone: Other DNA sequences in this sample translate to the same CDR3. The CDR3 reads CASSHRNTEAFF. In nucleotides, the CDR3 is TGCGCCAGCAGCCACAGGAACACTGAAGCTTTCTTT. This rearrangement joins TRBV4-1 to TRBJ1-1; D unresolved. V was cut by 3 bases and J by 1 base, with 3 bases left in between. The CDR3 covers 12 residues. Germline CDR1 and CDR2: MGHRA and YSYEKL.

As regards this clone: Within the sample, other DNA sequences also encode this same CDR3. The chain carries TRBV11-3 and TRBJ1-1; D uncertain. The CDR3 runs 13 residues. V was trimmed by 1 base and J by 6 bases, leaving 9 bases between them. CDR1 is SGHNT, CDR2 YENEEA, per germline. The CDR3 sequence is CASSLGVGAEAFF. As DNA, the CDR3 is TGTGCCAGCAGCTTAGGTGTTGGGGCTGAAGCTTTCTTT.

CDR3 region: CASSPRTRIDEQYF. Here the CDR3 DNA reads TGTGCCAGCAGCCCAAGGACCAGGATCGACGAGCAGTACTTC. The chain recombines TRBV2 with TRBJ2-7; no clear D. Deletions cut 6 bases from V and 5 bases from J, with 17 bases between. Germline V gives CDR1 SNHLY, CDR2 FYNNEI. The CDR3 sequence is 14 residues long.

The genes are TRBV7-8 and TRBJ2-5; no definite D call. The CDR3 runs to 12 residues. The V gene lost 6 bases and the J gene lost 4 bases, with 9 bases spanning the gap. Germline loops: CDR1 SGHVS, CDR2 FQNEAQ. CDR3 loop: CASRLVGETQYF. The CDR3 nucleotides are TGTGCCAGCAGACTGGTAGGAGAGACCCAGTACTTC.

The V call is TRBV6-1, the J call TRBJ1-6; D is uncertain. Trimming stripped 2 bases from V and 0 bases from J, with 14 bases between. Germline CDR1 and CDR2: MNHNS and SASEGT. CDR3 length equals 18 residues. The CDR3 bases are TGTGCCAGCAGTGAATCTTCCTTGGAGGGCTCCTATAATTCACCCCTCCACTTT. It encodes CASSESSLEGSYNSPLHF.